This T cell receptor beta chain is from a study (dated by TCRdb to about 2015). Study-level background: The study tested whether tumor-infiltrating Tregs in breast cancer are recruited from blood Tregs or converted in situ from other CD4+ T cell subsets. What the authors observed across the whole study: Validation in the larger cohort was restricted to a single TCR beta V-J rearrangement rather than whole repertoires. The greatest overlap of tumor-infiltrating Treg TCR alpha and beta sequences was observed with tumor naive CD4+ T cells, followed by blood naive CD4+ T cells. In terms of TCR gene usage, tumor memory CD4+ T cells clustered together with blood and lymph node memory CD4+ cells, as well as with lymph node naive CD4+ cells.

Memory CD4+ T cells were isolated as CD4+CD45RO+CD25- cells. Tregs, naive and memory CD4+ T cells from tumor, blood and ipsilateral draining lymph nodes of five or six breast cancer patients underwent full-length TCR alpha and beta sequencing. Tumor tissue and lymph nodes obtained by ipsilateral axillary dissection were perfused with PBS, cut into small pieces and digested using collagenase I and hyaluronidase. A purity exceeding 90% was confirmed by FACS for the sorted cell populations. This clonotype was seen once. It has no known antigen specificity. No qualities accompany the bases; no much larger clone lies one base away. One read gives only weak evidence. Amplification of full-length TCR variable regions was done by 5' RACE PCR using constant-region reverse primers, and this step was followed by semi-nested PCR with Nested Universal Primer A. Using the ReliaPrep RNA Cell Miniprep System, total RNA was extracted, and the SMARTer RACE 5'/3' Kit was then used to reverse transcribe the RNA into 5'RACE-ready cDNA. Full-length TCR alpha and beta libraries were barcoded with multiplex adaptors and sequenced on an Illumina MiSeq. The study's own analysis went as follows. For each of nine subset-tissue groups, sequencing data from the five patients were pooled, and the groups were then compared using unsupervised clustering of TCR gene usage. The Morisita-Horn index was used to calculate repertoire similarity, with shared sequences weighted by how much each contributed to each repertoire. The public sequencing data were trimmed at Q25 with fastp and processed into clonotypes with MiXCR by TCRdb, which kept only in-frame beta chains. For every CDR3 protein sequence, its rows merge into one entry that carries the most common genes and DNA. TCRdb, rather than the study authors, made the V and J calls. The table for this sample lists 6,500 to 8,500 distinct CDR3 sequences; 36% of them were counted only once. Of the sample, around 7% is held by the ten largest clones.

The TCR comes from a female donor with breast cancer. The sequencing sample was made of tumor-infiltrating memory CD4+ T cells sorted from the breast tumor. Interpreted using the paper, the cell subset or site label stands for: memory CD4+ T cells, CD4+CD45RO+CD25-.

The CDR3 reads as follows: CASSLEARTVYNEQFF. The DNA sequence is given as TGTGCCAGCAGCTTAGAGGCCCGGACAGTTTACAATGAGCAGTTCTTC. The receptor chain draws on TRBV7-8 and TRBJ2-1; perhaps TRBD1 is the D gene, with 6 bases matching. Its CDR3 holds 16 amino acids, cysteine through phenylalanine. The entry retains the CDR3 DNA only, 48 bases that are in frame from base 1. V is reduced by 1 base and J by 4 bases, leaving a spacing of 14 bases between them. The germline V gene sets CDR1 to SGHVS and CDR2 to FQNEAQ. The variable domain in full, with residues beyond the CDR3 obtained from the reference TRBV7-8 and TRBJ2-1 genes, is GAGVSQSPRYKVAKRGQDVALRCDPISGHVSLFWYQQALGQGPEFLTYFQNEAQLDKSGLPSDRFFAERPEGSVSTLKIQRTQQEDSAVYLCASSLEARTVYNEQFFGPGTRLTVL.